The next 9 T cell receptor beta chains were all read from a single sample in a study of T cells in Graves' hyperthyroidism and ophthalmopathy. Amplification of TCR beta CDR3 regions was performed using RNA transcripts as template. An initial round of RT-PCR targeting the TCR CDR3 relied on the HTBI primer set. One entry per CDR3 protein, called by TCRdb with MiXCR from the multiplex PCR reads. This sample has more than 600,000 distinct CDR3 sequences, with around 15% found just once. The specimen was blood. The receptors come from a young man with Graves' hyperthyroidism.

This clonotype has more than one count but fewer than ten. V is TRBV19 and J is TRBJ1-5, with D unclear. CDR1 and CDR2 from the germline V gene are LNHDA and SQIVND (reference sequence). The CDR3 has 16 residues. With 7 bases removed from V and 0 bases from J, the gap between germline ends came to 16 bases. CDR3 sequence reads: CASTVLAGYSNQPQHF. The CDR3 DNA reads as TGTGCCAGTACCGTTTTGGCAGGCTATAGCAATCAGCCCCAGCATTTT.

This clonotype was counted at least ten times. V and J are TRBV6-1 and TRBJ1-6; 10 nucleotides agree with TRBD1. Germline lookup yields CDR1 MNHNS and CDR2 SASEGT. J gave up 10 bases and V 8 bases, and 8 bases lay outside the gene matches. The CDR3 is made up of 14 amino acids. The CDR3 here is CASGRQGARSPLHF. The CDR3 region has the DNA TGTGCCAGCGGCAGACAGGGGGCTCGGTCACCCCTCCACTTT.

This clonotype appeared many times. The chain is built from TRBV6-6 and TRBJ2-7; 7 bases match TRBD1. Trimming removed 4 bases from V and 2 bases from J; junction bases left unmatched: 5. Per germline, CDR1 MNHNY and CDR2 SVGAGI (reference sequence). The CDR3 contains 14 residues. The CDR3 sequence is CASSSSGQTYEQYF. In DNA, the CDR3 is TGTGCCAGCAGTTCCTCGGGACAGACCTACGAGCAGTACTTC.

The chain combines TRBV24-1 with TRBJ2-5; the D gene is possibly TRBD1 (5 bases). The CDR3 spans 14 residues. Germline-derived CDR1 and CDR2 are KGHDR and SFDVKD. Trimming cost V 9 bases and J 4 bases, with 17 bases left between them. The CDR3: CATGPSGLGETQYF. CDR3 nucleotide sequence: TGTGCCACCGGTCCCTCAGGGCTGGGAGAGACCCAGTACTTC.

CDR3 nucleotide sequence: TGTGCCAGCAGCTCAACGGGGTTCAATTCACCCCTCCACTTT. This encodes CASSSTGFNSPLHF. The rearrangement links TRBV7-3 to TRBJ1-6; D remains ambiguous. V was trimmed by 4 bases and J by 7 bases, leaving 11 bases between them. The germline V gene has CDR1 SGHTA and CDR2 FQGTGA. CDR3 length: 14 residues.

Many counts were recorded for this clonotype. This chain joins TRBV28 and TRBJ2-5, with D perhaps TRBD1 or TRBD2 (6 bases each). Per germline, CDR1 MDHEN and CDR2 SYDVKM. V was pared by 1 base and J by 11 bases, with 20 bases between. The CDR3 has 15 residues. CDR3 nucleotides: TGTGCCAGCAGTTTATCCGCACTTACAGGGCGGGGTCAGTACTTC. As protein: CASSLSALTGRGQYF.

At least ten counts were recorded for this clonotype. The rearrangement joins TRBV29-1 to TRBJ1-1, with D unresolved. V lost 2 bases and J lost 5, with 6 bases in between. The CDR3 length is 11 residues. Germline V gene sequence: CDR1 SQVTM, CDR2 ANQGSEA. CDR3 coding DNA: TGCAGCGTTGAAACGGGGACTGAAGCTTTCTTT. It specifies CSVETGTEAFF.

This clonotype was counted many times. The V call is TRBV7-2, the J call TRBJ2-3, with D maybe TRBD2 (5 bases). CDR1 SGHTA and CDR2 FQGNSA come from the germline V gene. The CDR3 contains 14 residues. The V gene lost 3 bases and the J gene lost 4 bases, with 11 bases spanning the gap. DNA of the CDR3: TGTGCCAGCAGCTTTGGGAGCAGCTCAGATACGCAGTATTTT. Translated, it gives CASSFGSSSDTQYF.

V usage is TRBV9 and J usage is TRBJ1-5, with D uncertain. Looked up from germline, CDR1 is SGDLS and CDR2 is YYNGEE. The CDR3 length is 14 residues. The V end was cut by 0 bases, the J end by 5 bases, with 9 bases between. The CDR3 protein is CASSVGLRDQPQHF. CDR3 in DNA: TGTGCCAGCAGCGTAGGATTAAGGGATCAGCCCCAGCATTTT.